This T cell receptor (beta chain) emerged from a study of T cell responses to AZD1222 COVID-19 vaccine. The table lists this clone with many counts. Germline CDR1 and CDR2: SGHTA and FQGTGA. V lost 6 bases, J lost 7 bases, and 18 bases lay in between. This CDR3 is 14 amino acids long. Some clones are missing from TCRdb's copy, which holds only in-frame ones; the method was immunoSEQ multiplex PCR. The data show approximately 150,000 clones, with less than 95% seen just once and about 6% held by the top ten. The sample consisted of peripheral blood, taken 28 days after the second AZD1222 dose. The chain couples TRBV7-3 to TRBJ1-1, with D tentatively TRBD1 (6 bases). This receptor was obtained from an adult who received the AZD1222 COVID-19 vaccine. CDR3 sequence reads: CASSLDRHQHEAFF. As DNA, the CDR3 is TGTGCCAGCAGTCTTGACAGGCATCAGCATGAAGCTTTCTTT.